This T cell receptor beta chain was sequenced in a study of shared clonotypes between healthy human individuals. The wider study: CD4 naive and CD4 memory each took three plates per donor, while CD8 naive took two and CD8 memory one. Study results and limitations: Memory subsets had estimated richness that was generally smaller than that of naive subsets. Of the naive CD4 clonotypes, roughly 5.2% were shared across several donors.

There are 12 residues in the CDR3. CDR1 and CDR2 (germline): SGHRS, YFSETQ. The V and J ends lost 3 bases and 7 bases respectively, with 10 bases between them. Here immunoSEQ multiplex PCR was the method, and the copy in TCRdb shows in-frame clones only, minus some. The sample has about 2.3 million clones; about 92% are singletons. With regard to this clone: The antigen remains unidentified.

Healthy HIV-negative adults with no recent acute infections or vaccinations were recruited as donors. This clonotype was sampled from a man aged 18 to 30 in good health. Some clones in this sample may be carry-over from other donors' samples. The sample consisted of naive CD4+ T cells from PBMCs. Stated subset: CD45RA+ positively selected. This chain uses TRBV5-1 with TRBJ1-1, with unresolved D. The CDR3 sequence: CASSYKDGEAFF. The CDR3 bases are TGCGCCAGCAGCTATAAGGACGGTGAAGCTTTCTTT.